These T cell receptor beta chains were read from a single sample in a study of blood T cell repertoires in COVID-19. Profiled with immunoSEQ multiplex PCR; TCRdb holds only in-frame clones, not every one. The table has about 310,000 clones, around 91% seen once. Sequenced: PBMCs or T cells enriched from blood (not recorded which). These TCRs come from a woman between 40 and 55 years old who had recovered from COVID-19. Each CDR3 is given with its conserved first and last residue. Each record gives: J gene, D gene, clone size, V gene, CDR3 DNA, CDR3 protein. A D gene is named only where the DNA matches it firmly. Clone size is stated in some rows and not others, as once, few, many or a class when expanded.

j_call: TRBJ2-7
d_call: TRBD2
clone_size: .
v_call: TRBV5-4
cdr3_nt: TGTGCCAGCAGCACAGTCCCGGGACTAGCGGGGTCCTACGAGCAGTACTTC
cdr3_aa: CASSTVPGLAGSYEQYF

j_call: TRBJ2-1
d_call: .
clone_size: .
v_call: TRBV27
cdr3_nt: TGTGCCAGCAGTTTATACCCCGGGAACAGTGAGCAGTTCTTC
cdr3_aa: CASSLYPGNSEQFF

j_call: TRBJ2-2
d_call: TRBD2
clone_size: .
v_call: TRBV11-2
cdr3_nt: TGTGCCAGCAGCAAGAGACTAGCGGGAGTAACGGGGGAGCTGTTTTTT
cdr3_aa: CASSKRLAGVTGELFF

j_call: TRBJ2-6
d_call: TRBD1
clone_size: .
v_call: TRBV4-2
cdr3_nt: TGTGCCAGCACCGGGACAGGCCTCTCTGGGGCCAACGTCCTGACTTTC
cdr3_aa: CASTGTGLSGANVLTF

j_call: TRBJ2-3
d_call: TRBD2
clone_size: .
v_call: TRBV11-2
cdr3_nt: TGTGCCAGCAGTCCCGGACTAGCGGGGACAGATACGCAGTATTTT
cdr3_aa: CASSPGLAGTDTQYF

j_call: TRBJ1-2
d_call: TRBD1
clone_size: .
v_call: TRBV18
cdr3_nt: TGTGCCAGCTCACCTTCCGAGGACAGGGGCGGCTACACCTTC
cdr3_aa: CASSPSEDRGGYTF

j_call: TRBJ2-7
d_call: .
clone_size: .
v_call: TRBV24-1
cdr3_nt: TGTGCCACCAGTGATCCCTCGAGGGCCTACGAGCAGTACTTC
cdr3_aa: CATSDPSRAYEQYF

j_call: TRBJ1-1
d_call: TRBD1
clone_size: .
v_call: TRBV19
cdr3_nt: TGTGCCAGTAGTCGGACAGGACTGAACACTGAAGCTTTCTTT
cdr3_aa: CASSRTGLNTEAFF

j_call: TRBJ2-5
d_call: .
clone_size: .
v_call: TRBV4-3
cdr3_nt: TGCGCCAGCAGCCAAGATACGTTTCGGGAGACCCAGTACTTC
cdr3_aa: CASSQDTFRETQYF

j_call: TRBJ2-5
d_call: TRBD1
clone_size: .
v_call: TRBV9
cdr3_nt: TGTGCCAGCAGCACCGGGGACAGACTCCAAGAGACCCAGTACTTC
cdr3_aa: CASSTGDRLQETQYF

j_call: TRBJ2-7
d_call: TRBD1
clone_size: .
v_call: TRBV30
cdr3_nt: TGTGCCTGGAGCCCCGGGACAGCCTACGAGCAGTACTTC
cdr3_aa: CAWSPGTAYEQYF

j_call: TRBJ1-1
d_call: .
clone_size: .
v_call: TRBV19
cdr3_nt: TGTGCCAGTAGTTCGAGCAGGGGGAACACTGAAGCTTTCTTT
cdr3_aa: CASSSSRGNTEAFF

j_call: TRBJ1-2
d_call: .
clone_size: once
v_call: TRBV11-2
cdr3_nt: TGTGCCAGCAGCTTAGATGAAGGGGCCTCAGGCTATGGCTACACCTTC
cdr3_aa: CASSLDEGASGYGYTF